Listed below are T cell receptor beta chains from one sample, sequenced in a study of CD4 T cells in relation to SARS-CoV-2 and coronaviruses. The antigens these receptors bind are not known. Profiled with immunoSEQ multiplex PCR; TCRdb holds only in-frame clones, not every one. The sample contains roughly 26,000 clones, about 81% of which appear only once. Source material: CD4+ T cells from PBMCs, cultured in vitro. These receptor sequences come from a human donor in good health. CDR3s include the opening cysteine and the closing phenylalanine or tryptophan. Each record gives: J gene, V gene, clone size, D gene, CDR3 DNA, CDR3 protein. A D gene is named only where the DNA matches it firmly. Expanded clones get a size class; other rows say once, few or many, or leave the size out.

j_call: TRBJ1-2
v_call: TRBV5-1
clone_size: NA
d_call: TRBD1
cdr3_nt: TGCGCCAGCAGCTTGGGAGACAGGGGATATGGCTACACCTTC
cdr3_aa: CASSLGDRGYGYTF

j_call: TRBJ2-5
v_call: TRBV7-2
clone_size: NA
d_call: NA
cdr3_nt: TGTGCCAGCAGTTCGGCAGGGAATATTCAAGAGACCCAGTACTTC
cdr3_aa: CASSSAGNIQETQYF

j_call: TRBJ2-5
v_call: TRBV29-1
clone_size: NA
d_call: NA
cdr3_nt: TGCAGCGTCGCCGACAGAGTTCAAGAGACCCAGTACTTC
cdr3_aa: CSVADRVQETQYF

j_call: TRBJ1-1
v_call: TRBV6-5
clone_size: NA
d_call: NA
cdr3_nt: TGTGCCAGCCTGGTGATCGAGAACACTGAAGCTTTCTTT
cdr3_aa: CASLVIENTEAFF

j_call: TRBJ2-3
v_call: TRBV4-1
clone_size: NA
d_call: TRBD2
cdr3_nt: TGCGCCAGCAGCATACTAGCGGGAATTACAGATACGCAGTATTTT
cdr3_aa: CASSILAGITDTQYF

j_call: TRBJ1-3
v_call: TRBV3-1/TRBV3-2
clone_size: NA
d_call: NA
cdr3_nt: TGTGCCAGCAGCCAAGTAGGGGTCGGAAACACCATATATTTT
cdr3_aa: CASSQVGVGNTIYF

j_call: TRBJ1-5
v_call: TRBV12-3/TRBV12-4
clone_size: NA
d_call: NA
cdr3_nt: TGTGCCAGCAGTTTAGCAGCCGGGCAGCCCCAGCATTTT
cdr3_aa: CASSLAAGQPQHF

j_call: TRBJ1-2
v_call: TRBV5-1
clone_size: NA
d_call: NA
cdr3_nt: TGCGCCAGCACCGCGGAGGGCTACACCTTC
cdr3_aa: CASTAEGYTF

j_call: TRBJ2-3
v_call: TRBV6-5
clone_size: NA
d_call: NA
cdr3_nt: TGTGCCAGCAGTATCCTGGGTATAACAGATACGCAGTATTTT
cdr3_aa: CASSILGITDTQYF

j_call: TRBJ2-5
v_call: TRBV7-9
clone_size: NA
d_call: TRBD2
cdr3_nt: TGTGCCAGCAGCCCGGGGGTAGCGGGAGTGTACCAAGAGACCCAGTACTTC
cdr3_aa: CASSPGVAGVYQETQYF

j_call: TRBJ2-3
v_call: TRBV7-6
clone_size: NA
d_call: TRBD2
cdr3_nt: TGTGCCACGATAGAACTAGCGGGAGCAACAGATACGCAGTATTTT
cdr3_aa: CATIELAGATDTQYF

j_call: TRBJ2-7
v_call: TRBV7-2
clone_size: once
d_call: TRBD2
cdr3_nt: TGTGCCAGCAGCTTGCGACTAGCGGGGTACGAGCAGTACTTC
cdr3_aa: CASSLRLAGYEQYF

j_call: TRBJ2-7
v_call: TRBV2
clone_size: NA
d_call: TRBD2
cdr3_nt: TGTGCCAGCAGTCACCCAGCGGGGGGTGTGACCTACGAGCAGTACTTC
cdr3_aa: CASSHPAGGVTYEQYF

j_call: TRBJ1-5
v_call: TRBV27
clone_size: NA
d_call: NA
cdr3_nt: TGTGCCAGCAGCCGAAACCCGTCGGGTTTGAAGAGCAATCAGCCCCAGCATTTT
cdr3_aa: CASSRNPSGLKSNQPQHF

j_call: TRBJ1-2
v_call: TRBV7-2
clone_size: NA
d_call: NA
cdr3_nt: TGTGCCAGCAGCTTAGTTCCCAGGACGAATGAGTTTGGCTACACCTTC
cdr3_aa: CASSLVPRTNEFGYTF

j_call: TRBJ2-7
v_call: TRBV5-1
clone_size: once
d_call: TRBD1
cdr3_nt: TGCGCCAGCAGCCCGCAGGGGGAAGACTACTACGAGCAGTACTTC
cdr3_aa: CASSPQGEDYYEQYF

j_call: TRBJ2-3
v_call: TRBV10-3
clone_size: NA
d_call: NA
cdr3_nt: TGTGCCATCAGTGAAGGCGGGGGCAGGGGAGATACGCAGTATTTT
cdr3_aa: CAISEGGGRGDTQYF

j_call: TRBJ1-6
v_call: TRBV5-1
clone_size: few
d_call: NA
cdr3_nt: TGCGCCAGCAGCCCCCGGGACGACAATTCACCCCTCCACTTT
cdr3_aa: CASSPRDDNSPLHF

j_call: TRBJ1-1
v_call: TRBV4-3
clone_size: few
d_call: NA
cdr3_nt: TGCGCCAGCAGCCATGGGAGGGGTGAAGCTTTCTTT
cdr3_aa: CASSHGRGEAFF

j_call: TRBJ2-5
v_call: TRBV9
clone_size: NA
d_call: NA
cdr3_nt: TGTGCCAGCAGCGTCGATATACAAGAGACCCAGTACTTC
cdr3_aa: CASSVDIQETQYF

j_call: TRBJ1-5
v_call: TRBV6-2/TRBV6-3
clone_size: NA
d_call: NA
cdr3_nt: TGTGCCAGCAGTTACGGGACTTACAATCAGCCCCAGCATTTT
cdr3_aa: CASSYGTYNQPQHF

j_call: TRBJ2-5
v_call: TRBV6-2/TRBV6-3
clone_size: NA
d_call: TRBD2
cdr3_nt: TGTGCCAGCAACCCACCCTTAGCGGGAGGGCCAGGAGAGACCCAGTACTTC
cdr3_aa: CASNPPLAGGPGETQYF

j_call: TRBJ1-5
v_call: TRBV6-1
clone_size: NA
d_call: TRBD1
cdr3_nt: TGTGCCAGCAGTGACGTTGGGACAGGGTGGGATCAGCCCCAGCATTTT
cdr3_aa: CASSDVGTGWDQPQHF

j_call: TRBJ2-5
v_call: TRBV6-5
clone_size: NA
d_call: NA
cdr3_nt: TGTGCCAGCACACCCTCTTGGGGGGCCCGAGAGACCCAGTACTTC
cdr3_aa: CASTPSWGARETQYF

j_call: TRBJ2-1
v_call: TRBV5-1
clone_size: NA
d_call: NA
cdr3_nt: TGCGCCAGCAGCTTGGCCCCCGTGGGGATGGGGTACAATGAGCAGTTCTTC
cdr3_aa: CASSLAPVGMGYNEQFF

j_call: TRBJ1-1
v_call: TRBV10-2
clone_size: NA
d_call: NA
cdr3_nt: TGCGCCAGCAGTGAGTCGATGGGAGACTCCACCGGGGCTTTCTTT
cdr3_aa: CASSESMGDSTGAFF

j_call: TRBJ2-2
v_call: TRBV7-2
clone_size: NA
d_call: NA
cdr3_nt: TGTGCCAGCAGCTTGAATTGGGATGCCACCGGGGAGCTGTTTTTT
cdr3_aa: CASSLNWDATGELFF

j_call: TRBJ1-2
v_call: TRBV9
clone_size: NA
d_call: NA
cdr3_nt: TGTGCCAGCAGCGTAGGGGTCGGGCGGGGCTACACCTTC
cdr3_aa: CASSVGVGRGYTF

j_call: TRBJ2-7
v_call: TRBV23-1
clone_size: NA
d_call: TRBD2
cdr3_nt: TGCGCCAGCAGTCAATCGGAGCTAGCGGGGGGGAGCTCCTACGAGCAGTACTTC
cdr3_aa: CASSQSELAGGSSYEQYF

j_call: TRBJ1-4
v_call: TRBV18
clone_size: NA
d_call: NA
cdr3_nt: TGTGCCAGCTCACCCTCTGAGACCGGGGAAAAACTGTTTTTT
cdr3_aa: CASSPSETGEKLFF

j_call: TRBJ2-5
v_call: TRBV7-9
clone_size: NA
d_call: NA
cdr3_nt: TGTGCCAGCAGCCCCCGGAACGGGAACCAAGAGACCCAGTACTTC
cdr3_aa: CASSPRNGNQETQYF

j_call: TRBJ2-5
v_call: TRBV24-1
clone_size: NA
d_call: NA
cdr3_nt: TGTGCCACCAGTGACGGGGGGGACAGTCTAAAGCAAGAGACCCAGTACTTC
cdr3_aa: CATSDGGDSLKQETQYF

j_call: TRBJ2-1
v_call: TRBV19
clone_size: NA
d_call: NA
cdr3_nt: TGTGCCAGTAGTATGGATGGTGGGAATGAGCAGTTCTTC
cdr3_aa: CASSMDGGNEQFF

j_call: TRBJ2-3
v_call: TRBV4-2
clone_size: NA
d_call: TRBD2
cdr3_nt: TGTGCCAGCAGCCAAGCCGAGACTAGCGGGAGCACAGATACGCAGTATTTT
cdr3_aa: CASSQAETSGSTDTQYF

j_call: TRBJ1-3
v_call: TRBV11-3
clone_size: NA
d_call: NA
cdr3_nt: TGTGCCAGCAGCTTAACGGGTACTGGAAACACCATATATTTT
cdr3_aa: CASSLTGTGNTIYF

j_call: TRBJ2-1
v_call: TRBV7-9
clone_size: NA
d_call: NA
cdr3_nt: TGTGCCAGCAGCTTAGCCTATGTCTGGAATGAGCAGTTCTTC
cdr3_aa: CASSLAYVWNEQFF

j_call: TRBJ2-2
v_call: TRBV3-1/TRBV3-2
clone_size: few
d_call: NA
cdr3_nt: TGTGCCAGCAGCCCCAACTTCACCGGGGAGCTGTTTTTT
cdr3_aa: CASSPNFTGELFF

j_call: TRBJ2-1
v_call: TRBV7-2
clone_size: NA
d_call: TRBD2
cdr3_nt: TGTGCCAGCACCGGGACTAGCGGGAGGCCTGAGCAGTTCTTC
cdr3_aa: CASTGTSGRPEQFF

j_call: TRBJ2-7
v_call: TRBV5-1
clone_size: once
d_call: TRBD1
cdr3_nt: TGCGCCAGCAGCCATAGGACAGGAGAGCAGTACTTC
cdr3_aa: CASSHRTGEQYF

j_call: TRBJ2-7
v_call: TRBV19
clone_size: NA
d_call: TRBD1
cdr3_nt: TGTGCCAGTAGTACGCAGGGGGTATCCTACGAGCAGTACTTC
cdr3_aa: CASSTQGVSYEQYF

j_call: TRBJ2-7
v_call: TRBV12-5
clone_size: NA
d_call: NA
cdr3_nt: TGTGCTAGTGGTTTGGTAATTGGGGCCGAATCGGGTTACGAGCAGTACTTC
cdr3_aa: CASGLVIGAESGYEQYF

j_call: TRBJ2-3
v_call: TRBV3-1/TRBV3-2
clone_size: NA
d_call: TRBD2
cdr3_nt: TGTGCCAGCAGCCAATTAGGGACTAGCGGGGGGACAGATACGCAGTATTTT
cdr3_aa: CASSQLGTSGGTDTQYF

j_call: TRBJ2-2
v_call: TRBV9
clone_size: NA
d_call: NA
cdr3_nt: TGTGCCAGCAGCGTAGCACCGGGGACTCGAACTACCGGGGAGCTGTTTTTT
cdr3_aa: CASSVAPGTRTTGELFF

j_call: TRBJ1-5
v_call: TRBV11-2
clone_size: NA
d_call: NA
cdr3_nt: TGTGCCAGCAGCTTGGGGGACTTTCAGCCCCAGCATTTT
cdr3_aa: CASSLGDFQPQHF

j_call: TRBJ1-1
v_call: TRBV9
clone_size: NA
d_call: NA
cdr3_nt: TGTGCCAGCAGCGTCGGCTCAATGAACACTGAAGCTTTCTTT
cdr3_aa: CASSVGSMNTEAFF

j_call: TRBJ1-5
v_call: TRBV28
clone_size: NA
d_call: NA
cdr3_nt: TGTGCCAGCAGCGTGCCAAGGTTCGGGCAGCCCCAGCATTTT
cdr3_aa: CASSVPRFGQPQHF

j_call: TRBJ1-6
v_call: TRBV6-6
clone_size: few
d_call: NA
cdr3_nt: TGTGCCAGCAGTACGGGGGGGTATTCACCCCTCCACTTT
cdr3_aa: CASSTGGYSPLHF

j_call: TRBJ1-5
v_call: TRBV6-2/TRBV6-3
clone_size: few
d_call: TRBD1
cdr3_nt: TGTGCCAGCAGTTCGAGGACAGGGGGGGCTCAGCCCCAGCATTTT
cdr3_aa: CASSSRTGGAQPQHF

j_call: TRBJ1-2
v_call: TRBV4-1
clone_size: NA
d_call: NA
cdr3_nt: TGCGCCAGCACCGCAATAATCGCAGGGGAGAACTATGGCTACACCTTC
cdr3_aa: CASTAIIAGENYGYTF

j_call: TRBJ1-5
v_call: TRBV7-8
clone_size: NA
d_call: NA
cdr3_nt: TGTGCCAGCTCTGGGGGCAGGGGTAGTGGCAATCAGCCCCAGCATTTT
cdr3_aa: CASSGGRGSGNQPQHF

j_call: TRBJ1-2
v_call: TRBV5-1
clone_size: once
d_call: NA
cdr3_nt: TGCGCCAGCAGCTTTGGCGTCAGGGAAGGCTACACCTTC
cdr3_aa: CASSFGVREGYTF

j_call: TRBJ1-5
v_call: TRBV18
clone_size: NA
d_call: TRBD1
cdr3_nt: TGTGCCAGCTCACCGGGACAGAGGGTTCAGCCCCAGCATTTT
cdr3_aa: CASSPGQRVQPQHF

j_call: TRBJ1-2
v_call: TRBV27
clone_size: NA
d_call: TRBD1
cdr3_nt: TGTGCCAGCAGCCCAGGGGGCTTGGGCTATGGCTACACCTTC
cdr3_aa: CASSPGGLGYGYTF

j_call: TRBJ1-2
v_call: TRBV7-2
clone_size: NA
d_call: NA
cdr3_nt: TGTGCCAGCAGCTTACTTCCCAGGACAGAAGTGCACTATGGCTACACCTTC
cdr3_aa: CASSLLPRTEVHYGYTF